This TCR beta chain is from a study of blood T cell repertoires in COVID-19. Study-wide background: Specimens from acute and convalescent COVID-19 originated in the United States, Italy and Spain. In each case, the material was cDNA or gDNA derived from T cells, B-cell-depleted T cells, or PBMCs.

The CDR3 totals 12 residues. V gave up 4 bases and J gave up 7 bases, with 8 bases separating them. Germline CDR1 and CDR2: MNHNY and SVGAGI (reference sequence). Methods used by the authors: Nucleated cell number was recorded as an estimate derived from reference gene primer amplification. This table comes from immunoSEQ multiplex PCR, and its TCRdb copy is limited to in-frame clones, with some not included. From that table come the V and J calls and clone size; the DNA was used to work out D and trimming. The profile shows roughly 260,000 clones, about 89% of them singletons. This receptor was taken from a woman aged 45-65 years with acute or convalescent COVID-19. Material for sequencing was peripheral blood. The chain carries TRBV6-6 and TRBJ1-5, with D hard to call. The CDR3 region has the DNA TGTGCCAGCAGTTTAGGAGGGCAGCCCCAGCATTTT. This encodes CASSLGGQPQHF.